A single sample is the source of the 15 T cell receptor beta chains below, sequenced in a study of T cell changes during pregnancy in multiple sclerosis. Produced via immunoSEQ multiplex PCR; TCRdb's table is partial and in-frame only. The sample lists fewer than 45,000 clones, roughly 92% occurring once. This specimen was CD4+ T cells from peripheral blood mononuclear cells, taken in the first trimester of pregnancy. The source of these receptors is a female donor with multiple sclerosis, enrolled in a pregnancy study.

This CDR3 reads CASSIPDRRGGYTF. The CDR3 DNA is TGTGCCAGTAGTATACCCGACAGGAGAGGTGGCTACACCTTC. The chain uses TRBV19 and TRBJ1-2; the D gene is possibly TRBD1 (6 bases). The V end lost 2 bases, the J end lost 7 bases, and 14 bases lay between the germline ends. CDR1 LNHDA and CDR2 SQIVND come from the germline V gene (reference sequence). The CDR3 length is 14 residues.

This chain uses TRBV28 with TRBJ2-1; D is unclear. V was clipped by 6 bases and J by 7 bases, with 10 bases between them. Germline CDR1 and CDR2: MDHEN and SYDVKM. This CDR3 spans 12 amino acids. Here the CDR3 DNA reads TGTGCCAGCAGCCTTACTTGGAATGAGCAGTTCTTC. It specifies CASSLTWNEQFF. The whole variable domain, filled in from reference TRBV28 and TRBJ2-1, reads DVKVTQSSRYLVKRTGEKVFLECVQDMDHENMFWYRQDPGLGLRLIYFSYDVKMKEKGDIPEGYSVSREKKERFSLILESASTNQTSMYLCASSLTWNEQFFGPGTRLTVL.

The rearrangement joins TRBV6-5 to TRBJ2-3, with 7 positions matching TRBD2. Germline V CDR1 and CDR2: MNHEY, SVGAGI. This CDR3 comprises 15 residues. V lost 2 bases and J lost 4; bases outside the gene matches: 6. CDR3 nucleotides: TGTGCCAGCAGTTACGGCGGGAGAGGATCAGATACGCAGTATTTT. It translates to CASSYGGRGSDTQYF.

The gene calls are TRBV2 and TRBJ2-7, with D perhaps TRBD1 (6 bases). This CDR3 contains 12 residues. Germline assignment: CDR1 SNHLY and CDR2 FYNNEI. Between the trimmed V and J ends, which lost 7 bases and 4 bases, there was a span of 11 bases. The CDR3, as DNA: TGTGCCAGCAAGGGGGACATTTACGAGCAGTACTTC. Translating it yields CASKGDIYEQYF.

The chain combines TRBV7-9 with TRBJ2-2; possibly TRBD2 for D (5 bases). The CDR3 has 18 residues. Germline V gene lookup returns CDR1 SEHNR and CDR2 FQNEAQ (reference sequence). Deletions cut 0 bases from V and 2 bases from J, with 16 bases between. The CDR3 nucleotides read TGTGCCAGCAGCTTAGCGCGTTTAGGGAGCCACAACACCGGGGAGCTGTTTTTT. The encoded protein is CASSLARLGSHNTGELFF.

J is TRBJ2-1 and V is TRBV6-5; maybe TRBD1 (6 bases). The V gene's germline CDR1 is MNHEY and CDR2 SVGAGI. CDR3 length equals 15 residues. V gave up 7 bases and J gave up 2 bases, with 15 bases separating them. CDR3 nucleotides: TGTGCCAGCACCCCAGGGGCCTCTACCTACAATGAGCAGTTCTTC. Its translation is CASTPGASTYNEQFF.

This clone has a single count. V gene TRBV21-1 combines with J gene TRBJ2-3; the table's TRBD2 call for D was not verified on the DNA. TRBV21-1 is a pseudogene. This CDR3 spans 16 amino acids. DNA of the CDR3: TGTGCCAGCAGCAAAGCGGTTCCACTATCTCCAGATACGCAGTATTTT. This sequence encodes CASSKAVPLSPDTQYF.

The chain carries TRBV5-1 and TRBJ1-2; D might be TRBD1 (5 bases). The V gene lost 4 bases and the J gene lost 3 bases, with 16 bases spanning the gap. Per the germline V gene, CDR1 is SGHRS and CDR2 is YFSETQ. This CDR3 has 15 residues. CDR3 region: CASSSRQGGDYGYTF. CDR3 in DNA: TGCGCCAGCAGCAGTAGGCAGGGAGGCGACTATGGCTACACCTTC. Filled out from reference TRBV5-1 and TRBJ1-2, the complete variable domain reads KAGVTQTPRYLIKTRGQQVTLSCSPISGHRSVSWYQQTPGQGLQFLFEYFSETQRNKGNFPGRFSGRQFSNSRSEMNVSTLELGDSALYLCASSSRQGGDYGYTFGSGTRLTVV.

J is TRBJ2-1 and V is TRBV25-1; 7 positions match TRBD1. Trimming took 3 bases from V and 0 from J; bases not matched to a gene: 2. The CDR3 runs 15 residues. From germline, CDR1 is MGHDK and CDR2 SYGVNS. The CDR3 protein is CASSEPGGSYNEQFF. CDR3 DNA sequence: TGTGCCAGCAGTGAGCCAGGGGGCTCCTACAATGAGCAGTTCTTC.

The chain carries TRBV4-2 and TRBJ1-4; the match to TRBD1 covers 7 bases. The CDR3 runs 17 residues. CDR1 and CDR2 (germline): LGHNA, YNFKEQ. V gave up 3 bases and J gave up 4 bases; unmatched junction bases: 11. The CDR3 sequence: CASSQAPGTVLNEKLFF. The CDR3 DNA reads TGTGCCAGCAGCCAGGCCCCAGGGACAGTCCTTAATGAAAAACTGTTTTTT.

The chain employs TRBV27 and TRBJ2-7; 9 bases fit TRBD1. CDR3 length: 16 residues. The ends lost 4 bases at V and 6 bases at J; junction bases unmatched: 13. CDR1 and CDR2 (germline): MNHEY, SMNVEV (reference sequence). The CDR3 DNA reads TGTGCCAGCAGTTCTAGAGACAGGGGGAGTCTTTCCGAGCAGTACTTC. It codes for CASSSRDRGSLSEQYF.

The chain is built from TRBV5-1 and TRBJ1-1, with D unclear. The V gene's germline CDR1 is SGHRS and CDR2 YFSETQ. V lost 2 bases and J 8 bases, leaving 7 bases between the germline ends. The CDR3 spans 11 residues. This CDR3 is CASSFGGEAFF. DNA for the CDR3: TGCGCCAGCAGCTTTGGAGGAGAAGCTTTCTTT.

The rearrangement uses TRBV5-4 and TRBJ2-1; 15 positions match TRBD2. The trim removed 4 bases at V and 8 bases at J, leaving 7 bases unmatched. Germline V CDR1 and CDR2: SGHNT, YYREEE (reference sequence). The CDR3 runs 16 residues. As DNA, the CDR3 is TGTGCCAGCAGCCCCAGGACTAGCGGGAGGGTCTATGAGCAGTTCTTC. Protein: CASSPRTSGRVYEQFF.

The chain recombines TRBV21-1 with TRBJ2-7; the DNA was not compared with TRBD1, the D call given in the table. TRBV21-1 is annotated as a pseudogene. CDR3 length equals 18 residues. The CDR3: CASSNDGTPRGRWNEQYF. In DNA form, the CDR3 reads TGTGCCAGCAGCAATGACGGGACCCCCAGGGGGCGCTGGAACGAGCAGTACTTC.

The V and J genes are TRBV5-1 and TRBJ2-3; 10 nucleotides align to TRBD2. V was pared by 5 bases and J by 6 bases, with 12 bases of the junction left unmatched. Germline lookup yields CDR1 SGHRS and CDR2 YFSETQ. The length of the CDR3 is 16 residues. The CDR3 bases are TGCGCCAGCAGATCCAGGACTAGCGGCTCTGGGGATACGCAGTATTTT. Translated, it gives CASRSRTSGSGDTQYF.